Sequencing of this T cell receptor beta chain was carried out in a study of blood T cell repertoires in COVID-19. Study background: Samples of COVID-19 (acute and convalescent) were obtained from the United States, Italy and Spain.

Seattle participants joined during active infection and were tracked over time. Per the authors' pipeline: It was from reference gene primer amplification that nucleated cell counts were estimated. TCRdb's table, derived via immunoSEQ multiplex PCR, lists solely in-frame clones and lacks some. V and J calls and clone size are copied from that table; D and trimming were computed from the DNA. The table lists 150,000 to 200,000 clones, over 90% of them singletons. This CDR3 contains 15 residues. V lost 2 bases and J lost 0, with 8 bases in between. Germline V lookup: CDR1 SGHNT, CDR2 YYREEE (reference sequence).

This TCR derives from a woman aged 60-75 years with COVID-19, enrolled during active disease. This chain joins TRBV5-4 and TRBJ2-2; weak D call: TRBD2 (6 bases). Source material: peripheral blood. In DNA, the CDR3 is TGTGCCAGCAGCTTAGGAGGGACGAACACCGGGGAGCTGTTTTTT. Encoded protein: CASSLGGTNTGELFF.